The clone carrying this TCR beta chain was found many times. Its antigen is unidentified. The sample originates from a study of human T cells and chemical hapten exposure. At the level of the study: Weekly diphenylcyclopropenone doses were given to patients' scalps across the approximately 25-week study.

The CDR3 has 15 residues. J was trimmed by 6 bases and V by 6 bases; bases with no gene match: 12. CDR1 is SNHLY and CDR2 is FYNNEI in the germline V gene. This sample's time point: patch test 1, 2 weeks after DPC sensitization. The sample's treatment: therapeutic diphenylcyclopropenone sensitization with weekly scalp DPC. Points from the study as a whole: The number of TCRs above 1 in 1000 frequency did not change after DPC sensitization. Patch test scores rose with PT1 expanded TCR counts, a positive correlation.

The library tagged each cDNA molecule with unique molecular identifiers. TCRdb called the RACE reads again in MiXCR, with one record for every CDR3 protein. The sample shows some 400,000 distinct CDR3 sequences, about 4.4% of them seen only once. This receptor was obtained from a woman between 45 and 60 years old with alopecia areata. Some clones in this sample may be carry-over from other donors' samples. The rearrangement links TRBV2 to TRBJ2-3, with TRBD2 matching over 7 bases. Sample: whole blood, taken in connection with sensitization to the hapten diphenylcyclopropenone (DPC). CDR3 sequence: CASSGPTSQDDTQYF. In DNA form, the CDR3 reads TGTGCCAGCAGCGGGCCGACTAGCCAAGACGATACGCAGTATTTT.